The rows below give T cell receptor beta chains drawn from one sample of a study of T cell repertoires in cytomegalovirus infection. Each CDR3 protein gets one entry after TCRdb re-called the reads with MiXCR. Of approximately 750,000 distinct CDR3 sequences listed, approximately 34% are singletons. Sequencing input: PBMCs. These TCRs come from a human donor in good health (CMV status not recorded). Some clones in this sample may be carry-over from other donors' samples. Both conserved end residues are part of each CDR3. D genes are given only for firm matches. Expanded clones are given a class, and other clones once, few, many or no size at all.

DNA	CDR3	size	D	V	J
TGTGCCAGTACAAACGAAGGAAACACCATATATTTT	CASTNEGNTIYF	NA	NA	TRBV12-3/TRBV12-4	TRBJ1-3
TGTGCCAGCTCACCGGACAGGGCGGCTGGCTACACCTTC	CASSPDRAAGYTF	few	TRBD1	TRBV18	TRBJ1-2
TGTGCCAGCAGCTTTGGGGGAGTTGGTGACACTGAAGCTTTCTTT	CASSFGGVGDTEAFF	NA	NA	TRBV7-6	TRBJ1-1
TGTGCCAGCAGCCGGGGGGATCGGGGCACTGAAGCTTTCTTT	CASSRGDRGTEAFF	many	NA	TRBV7-3	TRBJ1-1
TGTGCCAGCAAGAGGCCAGGGTCTTTTGGTGGCTACACCTTC	CASKRPGSFGGYTF	few	NA	TRBV28	TRBJ1-2
TGTGCCAGTAGTATAATGCCGGGAGCATTCAATCAGCCCCAGCATTTT	CASSIMPGAFNQPQHF	NA	NA	TRBV19	TRBJ1-5
TGCGCCAGCAGCCAAGAGGGGGGTCTCACTGAAGCTTTCTTT	CASSQEGGLTEAFF	NA	NA	TRBV4-1	TRBJ1-1
TGTGCCAGCAGCACCCGACAGGGGCCTTCTATGAACACTGAAGCTTTCTTT	CASSTRQGPSMNTEAFF	many	TRBD1	TRBV7-8	TRBJ1-1
TGTGCCTGCAGCCTATATAACTTCAGGGAAAAAGGCACTGAAGCTTTCTTT	CACSLYNFREKGTEAFF	NA	NA	TRBV5-5	TRBJ1-1
TGTGCCAGCAGCCGGGACATGAATTCACCCCTCCACTTT	CASSRDMNSPLHF	few	NA	TRBV5-4	TRBJ1-6
TGTGCCAGCGGAGAGGTGGGGGAGGGTTCCTACAATGAGCAGTTCTTC	CASGEVGEGSYNEQFF	once	TRBD2	TRBV28	TRBJ2-1
TGCAGCGCCACAGGGGGCCTTAAGCGGGAGCCCCAAAAATCCTACGAGCAGTACTTC	CSATGGLKREPQKSYEQYF	once	NA	TRBV29-1	TRBJ2-7
TGTGCCAGCAGCCGCCATTTGGAAACTGAAGCTTTCTTT	CASSRHLETEAFF	NA	NA	TRBV7-6	TRBJ1-1
TGTGCCATCAGTGAATCTTCCGTCGAGACCCAGTACTTC	CAISESSVETQYF	NA	NA	TRBV10-3	TRBJ2-5
TGTGCCAGCAGCCCTGGTGGGGAACATGAGCAGTTCTTC	CASSPGGEHEQFF	few	NA	TRBV7-9	TRBJ2-1
TGTGCCAGCAGCTTAGCATCGACAGGGAACACTGAAGCTTTCTTT	CASSLASTGNTEAFF	few	NA	TRBV7-9	TRBJ1-1
TGTGCCAGCAGCTTTTCTAGGGGGCGGGGGTCGCCGAACACCGGGGAGCTGTTTTTT	CASSFSRGRGSPNTGELFF	NA	NA	TRBV7-8	TRBJ2-2
TGTGCCAGCAGTCCGAGGGGCAGGGTGGGGAATCAGCCCCAGCATTTT	CASSPRGRVGNQPQHF	NA	NA	TRBV27	TRBJ1-5
TGCAGTGCTAGCAGCCAGGGAAACGAAAAACTGTTTTTT	CSASSQGNEKLFF	NA	NA	TRBV20-1	TRBJ1-4
TGTGCCAGCAGTTGGACTAGCGGTCGGGAGACCCAGTACTTC	CASSWTSGRETQYF	NA	TRBD2	TRBV28	TRBJ2-5
TGTGCCAGCAGCTTATACCCGCATCCGGGACTAGACAAAGAGACCCAGTACTTC	CASSLYPHPGLDKETQYF	NA	TRBD2	TRBV11-2	TRBJ2-5
TGTGCCAGCAGTCTCAGGGACTTGGAAGGTGAGCAGTTCTTC	CASSLRDLEGEQFF	few	NA	TRBV12-3/TRBV12-4	TRBJ2-1
TGTGCCAGCAGGGGACAACCAAGGGGCGAGCAGTACTTC	CASRGQPRGEQYF	few	NA	TRBV6-5	TRBJ2-7